The clone carrying this TCR beta chain has ten or more counts. Its antigen is undetermined. This record comes from a study of T cells in Graves' hyperthyroidism and ophthalmopathy. Study results and limitations: Onset of ophthalmopathy came a median about 6.5 months after the model predicted it. A model of 13 V-J pairs discriminated ophthalmopathy from stable hyperthyroidism.

Stability of Graves' hyperthyroidism was defined as absent ophthalmopathy progression within 18 months. Germline assignment: CDR1 DFQATT and CDR2 SNEGSKA (reference sequence). V was shortened by 1 base and J by 7 bases, with 16 bases between the two germline ends. The CDR3 extends over 14 amino acids. There were TCR beta CDR3 regions amplified from RNA transcripts. TCR CDR3 regions were first amplified by RT-PCR with HTBI primers. MiXCR, applied by TCRdb to the multiplex PCR reads, yields one record per CDR3 protein. The table records nearly 750,000 distinct CDR3 sequences, 35% of them present only once.

The sequence derives from a woman in her thirties or forties with Graves' hyperthyroidism. Sequences were obtained from blood. This chain joins TRBV20-1 and TRBJ1-2; D is unresolved. DNA of the CDR3: TGCAGTGCTAGAGGTCCTGCGGTGCCTGGTGGCTACACCTTC. Amino acids: CSARGPAVPGGYTF.